This T cell receptor (beta chain) came from a study of human T cells and chemical hapten exposure. Background on the study: Small pooled library volume differences chiefly drove per-sample TCR yield variation.

TCRdb reprocessed the RACE reads via MiXCR and lists one record per CDR3 protein. The sample holds tens of thousands of distinct CDR3 sequences; approximately 9% are singletons and the top ten take approximately 7%. Germline V gene lookup returns CDR1 LGHNA and CDR2 YSLEER. This CDR3 comprises 16 residues. The V gene lost 0 bases and the J gene lost 2 bases, with 13 bases spanning the gap. As for time point: patch test 2, 6 weeks after DPC sensitization. As to treatment: therapeutic diphenylcyclopropenone sensitization with weekly scalp DPC. Researchers sampled blood before each patch test went on. Study-wide results and caveats: The number of TCRs over 1 in 1000 frequency stayed unchanged after DPC.

This clonotype appeared many times. The antigen is unknown. This sequence originates from a man aged 25 to 45 with alopecia areata. Some clones in this sample may be carry-over from other donors' samples. V is TRBV4-3 and J is TRBJ1-1; TRBD1 might be the D (5 bases). The sample here was whole blood, taken in connection with sensitization to the hapten diphenylcyclopropenone (DPC). CDR3 nucleotides: TGCGCCAGCAGCCAAGAAGTTGGGACCCGAAACACTGAAGCTTTCTTT. Translating it yields CASSQEVGTRNTEAFF.